One and the same sample provided the 3 T cell receptor beta chains below, sequenced in a study of T-cell memory formation after mild COVID-19. One entry per CDR3 protein results from TCRdb running MiXCR on the 5' RACE reads. The data show about 140,000 distinct CDR3 sequences, roughly 6.3% seen once. Sequencing was carried out using PBMCs or a T cell subset sorted from them (not recorded which). Every receptor here comes from an adult woman who had mild COVID-19 (a few samples of this study predate the infection). Cell type and time point are not known.

This clonotype was detected a few times. The V and J genes are TRBV7-6 and TRBJ1-1, with D possibly TRBD1 on 5 matching bases. This CDR3 spans 15 amino acids. Per germline, CDR1 SGHVS and CDR2 FNYEAQ. The germline V and J ends were trimmed by 2 bases and 0 bases, with 10 bases remaining between them. CDR3 region: CASSLQRQMNTEAFF. The CDR3 DNA reads as TGTGCCAGCAGCTTACAACGACAGATGAACACTGAAGCTTTCTTT.

V usage is TRBV20-1 and J usage is TRBJ2-3, with 10 bases that match TRBD2. V dropped 3 bases and J dropped 2; count of bases not matched to a gene: 5. The CDR3 runs to 15 residues. Per the germline V gene, CDR1 is DFQATT and CDR2 is SNEGSKA (reference sequence). CDR3 in amino acids: CSASYSGGDTDTQYF. The CDR3 nucleotides read TGCAGTGCTAGTTACAGCGGGGGGGACACAGATACGCAGTATTTT.

The gene calls are TRBV27 and TRBJ2-1; TRBD2 aligns across 8 bases. After removal of 2 bases from V and 15 bases from J, the junction contained 12 bases not matched to a gene. The CDR3 totals 14 residues. The V gene's germline CDR1 is MNHEY and CDR2 SMNVEV (reference sequence). The CDR3 here is CASSLGAGGPIGFF. In DNA, the CDR3 is TGTGCCAGCAGTTTAGGGGCGGGGGGCCCCATCGGGTTCTTC.